The clone carrying this T cell receptor beta chain has only a few counts. What it binds is not known. The data are from a study of T cell repertoires in cytomegalovirus infection. The study's findings and limits: Predominance within the ex vivo response was attributable to HLA-C-restricted CMV-specific TCR beta clonotypes.

CDR1 and CDR2 (germline): LNHNV, YYDKDF (reference sequence). The CDR3 totals 16 residues. The trim removed 0 bases at V and 8 bases at J, leaving 9 bases unmatched. TCRdb analysed the reads with MiXCR anew, one entry per CDR3 protein. The sample yields about 500,000 distinct CDR3 sequences, about 33% seen once. The sequence was obtained from a human donor in good health (CMV status not recorded). Some clones in this sample may be carry-over from other donors' samples. The V call is TRBV15, the J call TRBJ2-4; 8 nucleotides align to TRBD2. The source material was cultured PBMCs, sampled from culture after CMV antigen stimulation. The CDR3 nucleotides are TGTGCCACCAGCAGAGAGTTGGCGGGAGGCCGTGACATTCAGTACTTC. This gives the protein CATSRELAGGRDIQYF.